These 32 T cell receptor beta chains were sequenced from one sample in a study of cytomegalovirus exposure and HLA in healthy donors. Use of 60 Vbeta and 13 Jbeta primers characterized the PCR. Clones were sequenced by immunoSEQ multiplex PCR, and TCRdb holds only the in-frame ones, with some missing. This sample has around 190,000 clones, with more than 65% found just once. Specimen: PBMCs. The receptor source for this set is a woman in her forties or fifties in good health and CMV-seronegative.

This sequence joins TRBV9 and TRBJ2-7, with 8 bases that match TRBD1. The CDR3 is 16 residues long. The V and J ends lost 4 bases and 3 bases, in that order; junction bases with no gene match: 12. From germline, CDR1 is SGDLS and CDR2 YYNGEE. The CDR3 DNA reads as TGTGCCAGCAGCCCAACGCCCGGGACAGGAATCTACGAGCAGTACTTC. It translates to CASSPTPGTGIYEQYF. The entire variable domain, with the rest obtained from reference TRBV9 and TRBJ2-7, is as follows: DSGVTQTPKHLITATGQRVTLRCSPRSGDLSVYWYQQSLDQGLQFLIQYYNGEERAKGNILERFSAQQFPDLHSELNLSSLELGDSALYFCASSPTPGTGIYEQYFGPGTRLTVT.

As for this clone: Germline and junction disagree at one end, which may indicate a read error. The V gene is TRBV7-9, the J gene TRBJ2-7, with 8 bases that match TRBD1. The CDR3 loop spans 16 amino acids. The germline CDR1 and CDR2 sequences are SEHNR and FQNEAQ (reference sequence). The CDR3 region has the DNA TGTTCCAGCAGCCCACCAGGACAGGGTTTTCCCTACGAGCAGTACTTC. Its protein product is CSSSPPGQGFPYEQYF.

The chain joins TRBV5-1 to TRBJ2-1; maybe TRBD1 (6 bases). This CDR3 has 14 residues. The germline V and J ends were trimmed by 4 bases and 5 bases, with 13 bases remaining between them. Per germline, CDR1 SGHRS and CDR2 YFSETQ. The CDR3 DNA reads as TGCGCCAGCAGCAACGTGCAGGGGAACAATGAGCAGTTCTTC. Protein product: CASSNVQGNNEQFF.

CDR3 in amino acids: CASSELDFRGDNEQFF. The DNA of the CDR3 is TGTGCCAGCAGCGAACTGGACTTCCGTGGGGACAATGAGCAGTTCTTC. This chain connects TRBV6-1 to TRBJ2-1, with a weak D call TRBD2 (5 bases). The CDR3 extends over 16 amino acids. Looked up from germline, CDR1 is MNHNS and CDR2 is SASEGT. Trimming stripped 6 bases from V and 5 bases from J, with 20 bases between.

The V gene is TRBV28, the J gene TRBJ1-2; D gene ambiguous. Trimming removed 8 bases from V and 0 bases from J, with 10 bases in between. This CDR3 has 13 amino acids. Germline values: CDR1 MDHEN, CDR2 SYDVKM. DNA of the CDR3: TGTGCCAGCGGAGGAACTACTAACTATGGCTACACCTTC. As protein: CASGGTTNYGYTF.

V and J are TRBV15 and TRBJ2-1, with 15 bases identical to TRBD2. Per germline, CDR1 LNHNV and CDR2 YYDKDF (reference sequence). Trimming took 3 bases from V and 9 from J; bases not matched to a gene: 3. The CDR3 has 15 residues. The CDR3: CATSRAGLAGGEQFF. CDR3 DNA: TGTGCCACCAGCAGGGCGGGACTAGCGGGAGGTGAGCAGTTCTTC.

This CDR3 reads CASSLWVGQGKDEQYF. The CDR3 bases are TGTGCCAGCAGTTTATGGGTGGGACAGGGAAAAGACGAGCAGTACTTC. This chain connects TRBV28 to TRBJ2-7, with 9 positions matching TRBD1. Germline CDR1 MDHEN, CDR2 SYDVKM. The CDR3 is made up of 16 amino acids. After removal of 0 bases from V and 5 bases from J, the junction contained 8 bases not matched to a gene.

The V gene is TRBV5-6, the J gene TRBJ1-1; no firm D call. Germline V lookup: CDR1 SGHDT, CDR2 YYEEEE. The CDR3 length is 15 residues. V lost 0 bases and J 6 bases, leaving 15 bases between the germline ends. CDR3 region: CASSLAPGVGAEAFF. The CDR3 DNA reads as TGTGCCAGCAGCTTGGCCCCCGGGGTAGGAGCTGAAGCTTTCTTT. Supplemented by reference TRBV5-6 and TRBJ1-1, the full variable domain reads DAGVTQSPTHLIKTRGQQVTLRCSPKSGHDTVSWYQQALGQGPQFIFQYYEEEERQRGNFPDRFSGHQFPNYSSELNVNALLLGDSALYLCASSLAPGVGAEAFFGQGTRLTVV.

This chain links TRBV28 with TRBJ2-7; TRBD1 matches at 7 bases. V shed 4 bases, J shed 0 bases, and the junction held 6 bases outside the gene matches. CDR3 length: 15 residues. From germline, CDR1 is MDHEN and CDR2 SYDVKM. Here the CDR3 reads CASSWTGDYSYEQYF. The CDR3 DNA reads as TGTGCCAGCAGTTGGACAGGAGACTACTCCTACGAGCAGTACTTC.

The chain couples TRBV2 to TRBJ1-6; no reliable D call. The CDR3 runs 13 residues. Trimming left V 7 bases short and J 8 bases short, with 12 bases between. Germline lookup yields CDR1 SNHLY and CDR2 FYNNEI. The CDR3, as DNA: TGTGCCAGCACTACTCTGAGCGATTCACCCCTCCACTTT. Translating gives CASTTLSDSPLHF.

The chain couples TRBV11-2 to TRBJ2-7, with D perhaps matching TRBD2 (6 bases). Deletions cut 1 base from V and 1 base from J, with 11 bases between. The CDR3 loop spans 15 amino acids. Germline values: CDR1 SGHAT, CDR2 FQNNGV. CDR3 in amino acids: CASSLAGTYSYEQYF. CDR3 sequence (DNA): TGTGCCAGCAGCTTAGCCGGGACTTATTCCTACGAGCAGTACTTC. Based on the CDR3 plus reference TRBV11-2 and TRBJ2-7, the full variable domain is EAGVAQSPRYKIIEKRQSVAFWCNPISGHATLYWYQQILGQGPKLLIQFQNNGVVDDSQLPKDRFSAERLKGVDSTLKIQPAKLEDSAVYLCASSLAGTYSYEQYFGPGTRLTVT.

In its sample, this clone was seen a few times. J is TRBJ1-1 and V is TRBV7-3; 7 bases align to TRBD1. The CDR3 contains 14 residues. V dropped 5 bases and J dropped 2; count of bases not matched to a gene: 5. CDR1 and CDR2 from the germline V gene are SGHTA and FQGTGA. The CDR3 sequence is CASSPGQSNTEAFF. The DNA for the CDR3 is TGTGCCAGCAGCCCGGGACAGAGCAACACTGAAGCTTTCTTT.

V gene TRBV25-1 combines with J gene TRBJ1-1, with TRBD1 as a possible D gene (6 bases). The ends were cut back, 3 bases at V and 7 bases at J, with 12 bases in the middle. The germline CDR1 and CDR2 sequences are MGHDK and SYGVNS. CDR3 length: 13 residues. Here the CDR3 DNA reads TGTGCCAGCAGTGAGGGGGCAGGGAATGAAGCTTTCTTT. It translates to CASSEGAGNEAFF.

The chain couples TRBV25-1 to TRBJ2-7, with 8 positions matching TRBD2. The CDR3 runs to 13 residues. CDR1 and CDR2 (germline): MGHDK, SYGVNS. The V and J ends lost 5 bases and 6 bases, in that order; junction bases with no gene match: 6. The CDR3 DNA sequence: TGTGCCAGCAGTCTTGGCGGGAGGATCGAGCAGTACTTC. Translating gives CASSLGGRIEQYF.

V and J are TRBV18 and TRBJ2-3, with D possibly matching TRBD1 (5 bases). The CDR3 runs to 16 residues. Germline loops: CDR1 KGHSH, CDR2 LQKENI. Trimming stripped 1 base from V and 0 bases from J, with 11 bases between. The CDR3 DNA is TGTGCCAGCTCACCACTGAAGGGGCTTAGCACAGATACGCAGTATTTT. Translation: CASSPLKGLSTDTQYF. The variable domain in full, with the rest retrieved from reference TRBV18 and TRBJ2-3, is NAGVMQNPRHLVRRRGQEARLRCSPMKGHSHVYWYRQLPEEGLKFMVYLQKENIIDESGMPKERFSAEFPKEGPSILRIQQVVRGDSAAYFCASSPLKGLSTDTQYFGPGTRLTVL.

V and J are TRBV30 and TRBJ1-2, with D possibly being TRBD1 (5 bases). CDR1 and CDR2 from the germline V gene are GTSNPN and SVGIG (reference sequence). V was shortened by 0 bases and J by 4 bases, with 12 bases between the two germline ends. CDR3 length equals 14 residues. DNA for the CDR3: TGTGCCTGGAGTGTAAAGGGGCTGGGCTATGGCTACACCTTC. This sequence encodes CAWSVKGLGYGYTF.

The chain combines TRBV10-3 with TRBJ1-2, with D perhaps matching TRBD1 (6 bases). The length of the CDR3 is 14 residues. In germline, CDR1 is ENHRY, CDR2 SYGVKD. The V end lost 7 bases, the J end lost 4 bases, and 16 bases lay between the germline ends. The CDR3 DNA follows: TGTGCCATCACCAAACAGGGATCAAGCTATGGCTACACCTTC. Residues: CAITKQGSSYGYTF.

The gene calls are TRBV5-4 and TRBJ2-2; 7 positions agree with TRBD1. The CDR3 is made up of 14 amino acids. J gave up 8 bases and V 6 bases, and 10 bases lay outside the gene matches. Germline-derived CDR1 and CDR2 are SGHNT and YYREEE (reference sequence). CDR3 loop: CASIKGAGTGELFF. In nucleotides, the CDR3 is TGTGCCAGCATCAAGGGGGCTGGGACGGGGGAGCTGTTTTTT.

The chain employs TRBV5-1 and TRBJ2-7, with a possible D match to TRBD1 (6 bases). V was pared by 4 bases and J by 2 bases, with 10 bases between. Germline assignment: CDR1 SGHRS and CDR2 YFSETQ. This CDR3 has 13 amino acids. The CDR3 loop reads CASSDGQTYEQYF. CDR3 bases: TGCGCCAGCAGCGATGGACAGACCTACGAGCAGTACTTC.

This chain uses TRBV5-4 with TRBJ1-5; 8 bases agree with TRBD1. V was clipped by 0 bases and J by 6 bases; unmatched bases: 5. The CDR3 covers 15 residues. Germline V CDR1 and CDR2: SGHNT, YYREEE (reference sequence). The CDR3 sequence is CASSLEGQGPQPQHF. CDR3 sequence (DNA): TGTGCCAGCAGCTTGGAAGGACAGGGCCCTCAGCCCCAGCATTTT. Looking up the rest from reference TRBV5-4 and TRBJ1-5 gives the full variable domain: ETGVTQSPTHLIKTRGQQVTLRCSSQSGHNTVSWYQQALGQGPQFIFQYYREEENGRGNFPPRFSGLQFPNYSSELNVNALELDDSALYLCASSLEGQGPQPQHFGDGTRLSIL.

This chain connects TRBV5-4 to TRBJ1-1; D is possibly TRBD1 (5 bases). The CDR3 has 17 residues. V was pared by 4 bases and J by 1 base, with 20 bases between. Germline CDR1 and CDR2: SGHNT and YYREEE (reference sequence). As DNA, the CDR3 is TGTGCCAGCAGCAAAGACAGTGGATGGGTTGCGAACACTGAAGCTTTCTTT. Translating it yields CASSKDSGWVANTEAFF. The whole variable domain, filled in from reference TRBV5-4 and TRBJ1-1, reads ETGVTQSPTHLIKTRGQQVTLRCSSQSGHNTVSWYQQALGQGPQFIFQYYREEENGRGNFPPRFSGLQFPNYSSELNVNALELDDSALYLCASSKDSGWVANTEAFFGQGTRLTVV.

This clone was seen only once. The V and J genes are TRBV19 and TRBJ1-2; no clear D. V was shortened by 4 bases and J by 8 bases, with 14 bases between the two germline ends. The CDR3 sequence is 13 residues long. The germline V gene encodes CDR1 LNHDA and CDR2 SQIVND (reference sequence). CDR3 nucleotide sequence: TGTGCCAGTAGTAACCCCAGGTCGCGCGGCTACACCTTC. Encoded protein: CASSNPRSRGYTF.

The CDR3 coding sequence is TGTGCCAGCAGCTTGGTTGCGGGTAGGAATGAGCAGTTCTTC. Its protein is CASSLVAGRNEQFF. This chain links TRBV5-8 with TRBJ2-1; TRBD2 is a possible D gene (5 bases). The V end was cut by 0 bases, the J end by 7 bases, with 11 bases between. The CDR3 is 14 amino acids. CDR1 is SGHTS and CDR2 is YDEGEE in the germline V gene.

The chain employs TRBV6-6 and TRBJ1-5; D gene uncertain. The V gene's germline CDR1 is MNHNY and CDR2 SVGAGI (reference sequence). The V and J ends lost 2 bases and 6 bases respectively, with 17 bases between them. CDR3 length equals 16 residues. CDR3 DNA sequence: TGTGCCAGCAGTTACCCCCCAGGAGGCATAATTCAGCCCCAGCATTTT. This gives the protein CASSYPPGGIIQPQHF.

The chain links TRBV9 to TRBJ2-2; TRBD2 matches at 12 bases. J lost 4 bases, V lost 2 bases, and 3 bases had no gene match. From germline, CDR1 is SGDLS and CDR2 YYNGEE. CDR3 length equals 16 residues. The CDR3 spells CASSVLAGGPTGELFF. In DNA, the CDR3 is TGTGCCAGCAGCGTGCTAGCGGGAGGGCCCACCGGGGAGCTGTTTTTT.

The chain employs TRBV28 and TRBJ1-5; D uncertain. Germline V lookup: CDR1 MDHEN, CDR2 SYDVKM. Trimming shortened V by 4 bases and J by 3 bases, and 10 bases separated the two germline ends. The CDR3 totals 14 residues. The CDR3 DNA sequence: TGTGCCAGCAGTTCGCGGGTACTCAATCAGCCCCAGCATTTT. As protein: CASSSRVLNQPQHF.

The chain combines TRBV5-4 with TRBJ2-1, with D unresolved. CDR1 is SGHNT and CDR2 is YYREEE in the germline V gene (reference sequence). Trimming took off 4 bases at V and 5 bases at J, with 22 bases between the two ends. This CDR3 spans 17 amino acids. The CDR3 region is CASSPSAGPGYNNEQFF. The CDR3 nucleotides are TGTGCCAGCAGCCCCTCGGCTGGGCCAGGATACAACAATGAGCAGTTCTTC.

The chain combines TRBV28 with TRBJ1-2; D is perhaps TRBD1 (5 bases). V was pared by 5 bases and J by 1 base, with 11 bases between. The CDR3 has 14 amino acids. Looked up from germline, CDR1 is MDHEN and CDR2 is SYDVKM. The CDR3 sequence: CASSSGGGNYGYTF. In DNA form, the CDR3 reads TGTGCCAGCAGTAGCGGGGGAGGTAACTATGGCTACACCTTC.

This clone has more than one count but fewer than ten. The chain joins TRBV30 to TRBJ2-7; 9 positions agree with TRBD2. The CDR3 loop spans 14 amino acids. Germline V gene data show CDR1 as GTSNPN and CDR2 as SVGIG (reference sequence). The V segment lost 2 bases and the J segment 3 bases; nucleotides outside the gene matches: 5. CDR3 bases: TGTGCCTGGAGTCATAGCGGGGGTTTCTACGAGCAGTACTTC. Its protein product is CAWSHSGGFYEQYF.

The genes are TRBV7-6 and TRBJ2-1; TRBD1 agrees at 11 bases. The CDR3 has 15 amino acids. Germline V gene lookup returns CDR1 SGHVS and CDR2 FNYEAQ. J gave up 4 bases and V 5 bases, and 4 bases lay outside the gene matches. This CDR3 is CASSRDRGTYNEQFF. Here the CDR3 DNA reads TGTGCCAGCAGCAGGGACAGGGGGACTTACAATGAGCAGTTCTTC.

The genes are TRBV23-1 and TRBJ2-2; TRBD2 aligns across 7 bases. TRBV23-1 carries the ORF label, with uncertain function. V lost 7 bases and J lost 5; bases outside the gene matches: 10. The CDR3 contains 15 residues. The CDR3 region is CASKSGREVTGELFF. CDR3 nucleotides: TGCGCCAGCAAGTCAGGACGGGAGGTAACCGGGGAGCTGTTTTTT.

The V call is TRBV21-1, the J call TRBJ1-5; TRBD1 was called by the table and not checked on the DNA. TRBV21-1 is recorded as a pseudogene. The CDR3 extends over 14 amino acids. The CDR3 coding sequence is TGTGCCAGCAGCAATAGGGGTTGCAGTCAGCCCCAGCATTTT. Translating gives CASSNRGCSQPQHF.